This T cell receptor (beta chain) was recovered during a study of CD8 T cells in ankylosing spondylitis. The germline V gene has CDR1 SGHAT and CDR2 FQNNGV. The J segment lost 1 base and the V segment lost 7 bases, leaving 9 bases of the junction unmatched. The CDR3 extends over 16 amino acids. In its sample, this clonotype was seen a few times. From the 5' RACE reads, TCRdb called clonotypes with MiXCR, one entry per CDR3 protein. The sample records approximately 340,000 distinct CDR3 sequences, roughly 14% being singletons. The V and J genes are TRBV11-2 and TRBJ2-5; 10 positions match TRBD2. Sequencing used blood, either unsorted or a sorted T cell fraction (not recorded which). The receptor was derived from a male donor with ankylosing spondylitis or in good health (not recorded which). The DNA of the CDR3 is TGTGCCAGCACCCAGTGGGGACTAGCGCCCCAAGAGACCCAGTACTTC. Its translation: CASTQWGLAPQETQYF.